These 22 T cell receptor beta chains originate from one sample sequenced in a study of blood T cell repertoires in COVID-19. Method: immunoSEQ multiplex PCR; TCRdb's copy keeps in-frame clones and lacks some. This sample has some 270,000 clones, with approximately 83% found just once. Sequencing input: peripheral blood. Receptors were obtained from a person aged 65 to 79 with COVID-19, enrolled during active disease.

The rearrangement uses TRBV27 and TRBJ2-1, with 8 bases matching TRBD2. This CDR3 region has 14 residues. Trimming removed 5 bases from V and 8 bases from J; junction bases left unmatched: 8. CDR1 MNHEY and CDR2 SMNVEV come from the germline V gene (reference sequence). Here the CDR3 reads CASSHTGLVYEQFF. CDR3 coding DNA: TGTGCCAGCAGTCATACGGGACTAGTCTATGAGCAGTTCTTC.

Notes on this clone: The junction differs from germline at one of its ends, possibly a read error. The chain combines TRBV25-1 with TRBJ1-2; weak D call: TRBD1 (5 bases). CDR1 is MGHDK, CDR2 SYGVNS, per germline. CDR3 length: 13 residues. As DNA, the CDR3 is TGTGCCAGCAGTGTCTCAGGGCCCTATGGCCACACCTTC. Protein product: CASSVSGPYGHTF.

This clone was seen just once. The rearrangement joins TRBV27 to TRBJ1-2; D remains ambiguous. Per germline, CDR1 MNHEY and CDR2 SMNVEV (reference sequence). V gave up 5 bases and J gave up 3 bases, with 25 bases separating them. The CDR3 sequence is 18 residues long. The CDR3 loop reads CASSPGNSFGVDHYGYTF. For the CDR3, the DNA is TGTGCCAGCAGTCCGGGAAACAGTTTTGGAGTGGATCACTATGGCTACACCTTC.

The CDR3 loop reads CASSFRQGGGEQFF. The CDR3 nucleotides read TGTGCCAGCAGCTTCCGACAGGGGGGTGGTGAGCAGTTCTTC. The rearrangement links TRBV7-9 to TRBJ2-1; 9 positions match TRBD1. The germline V gene encodes CDR1 SEHNR and CDR2 FQNEAQ (reference sequence). J gave up 9 bases and V 3 bases, and 6 bases lay outside the gene matches. The CDR3 has 14 amino acids.

This chain joins TRBV9 and TRBJ2-3; 8 bases are shared with TRBD2. V dropped 0 bases and J dropped 1; count of bases not matched to a gene: 4. The CDR3 is 16 residues long. CDR1 is SGDLS and CDR2 is YYNGEE in the germline V gene. CDR3 in DNA: TGTGCCAGCAGCGTAGGGATCGGGGGGGGCACAGATACGCAGTATTTT. It encodes CASSVGIGGGTDTQYF.

The chain uses TRBV9 and TRBJ1-6, with TRBD1 matching 10 bases. CDR3 length equals 15 residues. Germline V lookup: CDR1 SGDLS, CDR2 YYNGEE. V dropped 0 bases and J dropped 10; count of bases not matched to a gene: 4. CDR3 nucleotide sequence: TGTGCCAGCAGCGTAGAGGGACAGGGGAGATCACCCCTCCACTTT. It codes for CASSVEGQGRSPLHF.

The chain links TRBV9 to TRBJ2-7; 7 bases are a match to TRBD2. V gave up 2 bases and J gave up 5 bases; unmatched junction bases: 4. Germline CDR1 SGDLS, CDR2 YYNGEE. The CDR3 covers 13 residues. The CDR3 is CASSVRLADEQYF. CDR3 sequence (DNA): TGTGCCAGCAGCGTCCGGCTAGCGGACGAGCAGTACTTC.

V gene TRBV19 combines with J gene TRBJ2-2; maybe TRBD1 (6 bases). The germline CDR1 and CDR2 sequences are LNHDA and SQIVND (reference sequence). V was shortened by 4 bases and J by 6 bases, with 12 bases between the two germline ends. The CDR3 has 14 amino acids. CDR3 in amino acids: CASSTTGIAGELFF. In DNA, the CDR3 is TGTGCCAGTAGTACAACAGGGATAGCCGGGGAGCTGTTTTTT.

This clone was seen a handful of times. The rearrangement links TRBV4-3 to TRBJ2-7; the match to TRBD2 covers 14 bases. Per the germline V gene, CDR1 is LGHNA and CDR2 is YSLEER. The V and J ends lost 4 bases and 1 base, in that order; junction bases with no gene match: 9. This CDR3 region has 18 residues. The CDR3 spells CASSRRLAGGGESYEQYF. The CDR3 nucleotides read TGCGCCAGCAGCCGCCGACTAGCGGGGGGGGGTGAGTCCTACGAGCAGTACTTC.

This clone was seen many times. The chain employs TRBV5-5 and TRBJ2-1; 9 positions agree with TRBD2. This CDR3 spans 17 amino acids. Unmatched junction bases numbered 7, after V lost 1 base and J lost 2 bases. Germline CDR1 and CDR2: SGHKS and YYEKEE (reference sequence). CDR3 protein: CASSLSAGGPPYNEQFF. Here the CDR3 DNA reads TGTGCCAGCAGCTTGTCGGCGGGAGGGCCCCCCTACAATGAGCAGTTCTTC. Full variable domain (remainder filled in from reference TRBV5-5 and TRBJ2-1): DAGVTQSPTHLIKTRGQQVTLRCSPISGHKSVSWYQQVLGQGPQFIFQYYEKEERGRGNFPDRFSARQFPNYSSELNVNALLLGDSALYLCASSLSAGGPPYNEQFFGPGTRLTVL.

CDR3 sequence (DNA): TGCGCCAGCAGCCTTGAACCGGGACAGGGCTACGAGCAGTACTTC. This encodes CASSLEPGQGYEQYF. This sequence joins TRBV5-1 and TRBJ2-7, with 9 positions matching TRBD1. V lost 4 bases to trimming and J lost 3 bases; unmatched junction nucleotides: 8. This CDR3 has 15 amino acids. Germline V gene sequence: CDR1 SGHRS, CDR2 YFSETQ.

V is TRBV19 and J is TRBJ1-5; TRBD1 is a possible D gene (5 bases). Trimming took off 8 bases at V and 0 bases at J, with 23 bases between the two ends. Germline assignment: CDR1 LNHDA and CDR2 SQIVND (reference sequence). This CDR3 has 18 residues. CDR3 bases: TGTGCCAGTTCCCAGACGGCGGGACTTAGCAATAGCAATCAGCCCCAGCATTTT. Translating it yields CASSQTAGLSNSNQPQHF.

The chain employs TRBV5-4 and TRBJ1-1, with D perhaps TRBD1 (5 bases). The CDR3 sequence is 14 residues long. CDR1 and CDR2 (germline): SGHNT, YYREEE (reference sequence). Trimming stripped 4 bases from V and 5 bases from J, with 15 bases between. CDR3 sequence reads: CASSPGVGVTEAFF. DNA of the CDR3: TGTGCCAGCAGCCCTGGGGTAGGGGTAACTGAAGCTTTCTTT.

The chain combines TRBV5-4 with TRBJ2-3; D uncertain. Looked up from germline, CDR1 is SGHNT and CDR2 is YYREEE (reference sequence). V was pared by 3 bases and J by 2 bases, with 10 bases between. This CDR3 is built from 14 residues. CDR3 in amino acids: CASSSTRSTDTQYF. The CDR3 bases are TGTGCCAGCAGCTCGACACGATCCACAGATACGCAGTATTTT.

The CDR3: CASSLAYQGGNQPQHF. The CDR3 coding sequence is TGTGCCAGCAGTCTTGCCTATCAGGGGGGCAATCAGCCCCAGCATTTT. The chain uses TRBV6-2 or TRBV6-3 and TRBJ1-5; 7 bases are shared with TRBD1. Germline CDR1 reads MNHEY; CDR2 reads SVGEGT. Trimming at V came to 5 bases and at J to 2 bases, leaving 9 bases not matched to a gene. The CDR3 has 16 residues.

V gene TRBV15 combines with J gene TRBJ2-5, with TRBD2 as a possible D gene (6 bases). Trimming cost V 1 base and J 7 bases, with 13 bases left between them. The CDR3 sequence is 14 residues long. Germline V gene lookup returns CDR1 LNHNV and CDR2 YYDKDF (reference sequence). CDR3 DNA sequence: TGTGCCACCAGCAGAGTCGGGGGTAGCACGACCCAGTACTTC. Translation gives CATSRVGGSTTQYF.

On this clone itself: The same CDR3 can be traced to other DNA sequences in this sample. The genes are TRBV28 and TRBJ2-7; 10 nucleotides line up with TRBD1. The CDR3 loop spans 13 amino acids. Germline loops: CDR1 MDHEN, CDR2 SYDVKM. V trimming: 6 bases; J trimming: 2 bases; junction bases outside the gene matches: 1. The CDR3 DNA sequence: TGTGCCAGCAGAGGACAGGGGGCCTACGAGCAGTACTTC. Amino acid sequence: CASRGQGAYEQYF.

The chain uses TRBV7-2 and TRBJ1-3; a weak D match, TRBD1 (5 bases). Germline-derived CDR1 and CDR2 are SGHTA and FQGNSA. The CDR3 sequence is 13 residues long. Trimming took 4 bases from V and 7 from J, leaving 11 bases between them. The CDR3 DNA follows: TGTGCCAGCAGCTCTACAGGAAGGAACACCATATATTTT. This codes for CASSSTGRNTIYF.

V usage is TRBV30 and J usage is TRBJ1-4; D might be TRBD1 (6 bases). This CDR3 region has 14 residues. CDR1 is GTSNPN and CDR2 is SVGIG in the germline V gene (reference sequence). The V and J ends lost 4 bases and 4 bases respectively, with 13 bases between them. The CDR3 spells CAWNLQGFNEKLFF. CDR3 DNA: TGTGCCTGGAACCTACAGGGCTTTAATGAAAAACTGTTTTTT.

This chain joins TRBV28 and TRBJ2-1; D not certain. The CDR3 has 14 amino acids. Trimming removed 8 bases at V and 9 bases at J, with 20 bases between. Looked up from germline, CDR1 is MDHEN and CDR2 is SYDVKM. The CDR3 nucleotides are TGTGCCAGCTCCCCTCCTCCGCAAACGGGTGAGCAGTTCTTC. Its protein is CASSPPPQTGEQFF.

V usage is TRBV14 and J usage is TRBJ1-2; D is ambiguous. The CDR3 is 13 amino acids. V was trimmed by 0 bases and J by 8 bases, leaving 10 bases between them. Per germline, CDR1 SGHDN and CDR2 FVKESK. CDR3 residues: CASSQDSKIGYTF. For the CDR3, the DNA is TGTGCCAGCAGCCAAGATTCAAAAATCGGCTACACCTTC. Using reference TRBV14 and TRBJ1-2 for the parts outside the CDR3, the full variable domain is EAGVTQFPSHSVIEKGQTVTLRCDPISGHDNLYWYRRVMGKEIKFLLHFVKESKQDESGMPNNRFLAERTGGTYSTLKVQPAELEDSGVYFCASSQDSKIGYTFGSGTRLTVV.

This clone was counted once. V gene TRBV7-9 combines with J gene TRBJ2-5, with a weak D call TRBD2 (7 bases). The CDR3 consists of 18 residues. V was cut by 1 base and J by 0 bases, with 18 bases left in between. Germline V gene sequence: CDR1 SEHNR, CDR2 FQNEAQ (reference sequence). The CDR3 spells CASSLGGWAGAYQETQYF. CDR3 coding DNA: TGTGCCAGCAGCTTAGGCGGTTGGGCGGGGGCGTACCAAGAGACCCAGTACTTC.